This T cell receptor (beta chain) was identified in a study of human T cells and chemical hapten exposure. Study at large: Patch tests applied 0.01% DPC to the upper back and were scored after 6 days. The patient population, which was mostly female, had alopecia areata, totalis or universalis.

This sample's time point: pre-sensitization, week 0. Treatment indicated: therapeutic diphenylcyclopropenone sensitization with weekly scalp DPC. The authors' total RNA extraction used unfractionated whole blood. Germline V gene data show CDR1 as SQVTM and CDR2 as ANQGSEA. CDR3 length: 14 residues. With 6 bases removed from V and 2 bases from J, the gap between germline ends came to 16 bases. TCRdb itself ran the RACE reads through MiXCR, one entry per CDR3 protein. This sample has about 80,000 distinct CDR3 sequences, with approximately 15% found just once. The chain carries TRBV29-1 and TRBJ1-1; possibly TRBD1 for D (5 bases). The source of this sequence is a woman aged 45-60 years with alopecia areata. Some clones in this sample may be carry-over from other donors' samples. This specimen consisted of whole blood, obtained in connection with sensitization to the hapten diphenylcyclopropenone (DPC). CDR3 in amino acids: CSVGSTATNTEAFF. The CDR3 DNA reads TGCAGCGTCGGATCGACAGCAACAAACACTGAAGCTTTCTTT.